This T cell receptor beta chain was captured by sequencing in a study of CD8 T cells in Susac syndrome. An amount of RNA that ranged from about 0.45 to 1 ug was reverse transcribed with random hexamers. The immunoSEQ assay covered 54 Vbeta and 13 Jbeta segments for CDR3. TCRdb recomputed calls from the immunoSEQ multiplex PCR reads with MiXCR, one row per CDR3 protein. The data contain about 180,000 distinct CDR3 sequences, about 95% of them singletons. Study observations and caveats: Susac syndrome CD4+ T cell repertoires showed no clonal expansion.

CD8+ and CD4+ T cells from blood underwent TCR beta sequencing, which was carried out in a high-throughput format. Purification of the CD8+ and CD4+ T cells relied on negative isolation, and TEMRA cells underwent FACS enrichment. Comment on this clonotype: What it binds is unknown.

V dropped 4 bases and J dropped 7 bases, with 10 bases sitting between them. The CDR3 length is 13 residues. Looked up from germline, CDR1 is SEHNR and CDR2 is FQNEAQ (reference sequence). This TCR was recovered from a human donor with Susac syndrome. The sequenced material came from CD4+ T cells from PBMCs. The J gene is TRBJ2-2, the V gene TRBV7-9; D call uncertain. CDR3 amino acids: CASSYDFGGELFF. The DNA for the CDR3 is TGTGCCAGCAGCTACGACTTCGGCGGGGAGCTGTTTTTT.